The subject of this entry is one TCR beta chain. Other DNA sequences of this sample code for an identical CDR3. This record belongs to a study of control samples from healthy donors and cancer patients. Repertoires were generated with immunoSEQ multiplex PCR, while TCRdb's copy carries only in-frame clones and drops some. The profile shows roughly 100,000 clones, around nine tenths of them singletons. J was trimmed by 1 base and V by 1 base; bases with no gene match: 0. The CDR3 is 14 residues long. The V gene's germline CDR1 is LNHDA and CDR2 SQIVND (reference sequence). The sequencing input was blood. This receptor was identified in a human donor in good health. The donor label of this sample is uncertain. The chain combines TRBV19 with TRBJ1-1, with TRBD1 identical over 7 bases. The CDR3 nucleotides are TGTGCCAGTAGTATAGGGACAGGGAACACTGAAGCTTTCTTT. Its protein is CASSIGTGNTEAFF.